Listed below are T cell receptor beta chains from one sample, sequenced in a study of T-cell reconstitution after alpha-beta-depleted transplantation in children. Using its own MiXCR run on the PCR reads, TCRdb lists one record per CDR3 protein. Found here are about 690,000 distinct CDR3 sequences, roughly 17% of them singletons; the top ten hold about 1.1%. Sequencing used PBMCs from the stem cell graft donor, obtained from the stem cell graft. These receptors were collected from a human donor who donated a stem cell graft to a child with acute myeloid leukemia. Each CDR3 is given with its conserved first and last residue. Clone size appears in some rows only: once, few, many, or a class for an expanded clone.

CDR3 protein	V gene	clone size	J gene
CSALIGGGYGYTF	TRBV29-1	many	TRBJ1-2
CASSLGHFTGELFF	TRBV12-3/TRBV12-4	-	TRBJ2-2
CASSEWDRSYEQYF	TRBV25-1	few	TRBJ2-7
CASSLVGGRPDTQYF	TRBV11-2	-	TRBJ2-3
CASSFGGRPSEAFF	TRBV7-2	many	TRBJ1-1
CSVPTGNYGYTF	TRBV20-1	many	TRBJ1-2
CSARGTGTNEKLFF	TRBV20-1	many	TRBJ1-4
CSARGSGVVEDTQYF	TRBV20-1	many	TRBJ2-3
CASSPPGANEQFF	TRBV7-2	-	TRBJ2-1
CSVEAGAYEQYF	TRBV29-1	-	TRBJ2-7
CASLRAGPSNTGELFF	TRBV11-2	-	TRBJ2-2
CSARESTGGESPLHF	TRBV20-1	few	TRBJ1-6
CASFNGAENTEAFF	TRBV5-1	few	TRBJ1-1
CSARGPGRYGYTF	TRBV20-1	many	TRBJ1-2
CASSQEGPLNQPQHF	TRBV12-3/TRBV12-4	few	TRBJ1-5
CATSRRTGGTNEKLFF	TRBV15	-	TRBJ1-4
CASSLTPLRETQYF	TRBV5-1	-	TRBJ2-5
CASSVSTQNTEAFF	TRBV25-1	-	TRBJ1-1
CASSLAPLWGADSDTQYF	TRBV7-2	-	TRBJ2-3
CASSEGHTGELFF	TRBV25-1	few	TRBJ2-2
CASSPSAGQTSNTEAFF	TRBV12-3/TRBV12-4	-	TRBJ1-1
CASSPGAGLNTEAFF	TRBV7-2	few	TRBJ1-1
CASSPGLAGQTYNEQFF	TRBV11-2	-	TRBJ2-1
CSARDEGSFSGANVLTF	TRBV20-1	many	TRBJ2-6
CASSRRQVNTEAFF	TRBV18	many	TRBJ1-1
CASSHWTDQLEYGYTF	TRBV5-1	many	TRBJ1-2
CASSSALTQRDNEQFF	TRBV7-8	-	TRBJ2-1
CATSDYSSYNEQFF	TRBV24-1	-	TRBJ2-1
CASSLQEGGGTDTQYF	TRBV6-5	few	TRBJ2-3
CASSYDRAAQPQHF	TRBV6-5	many	TRBJ1-5
CASSGLGTGTYEQYF	TRBV25-1	-	TRBJ2-7
CSVERRGLGQETQYF	TRBV29-1	many	TRBJ2-5
CASSPDTSRLAGHYEQFF	TRBV6-2/TRBV6-3	-	TRBJ2-1
CSALFPETAANQPQHF	TRBV20-1	-	TRBJ1-5
CSARVVYGANVLTF	TRBV20-1	many	TRBJ2-6
CASSQDSGPGHTF	TRBV4-2	few	TRBJ1-2
CASSPAGTYDVEFF	TRBV12-3/TRBV12-4	few	TRBJ2-1
CASSLEAASGAYEQYF	TRBV7-2	many	TRBJ2-7
CASLNGHGYTF	TRBV12-3/TRBV12-4	many	TRBJ1-2
CASRGAGPNEQFF	TRBV5-1	few	TRBJ2-1
CAAGRGRDTQYF	TRBV7-2	many	TRBJ2-3
CASSSLSGGLTDTQYF	TRBV7-6	few	TRBJ2-3
CSARDGRRNTEAFF	TRBV20-1	many	TRBJ1-1
CASSLGSGYTGELFF	TRBV11-2	few	TRBJ2-2
CATSRDWTDLFNEKLFF	TRBV15	-	TRBJ1-4
CSALEGDTQYF	TRBV29-1	many	TRBJ2-3
CASSLEWQGEGYTF	TRBV12-3/TRBV12-4	many	TRBJ1-2
CASSLEGRANTIYF	TRBV7-2	-	TRBJ1-3
CASSLGYRGSTDTQYF	TRBV7-2	many	TRBJ2-3
CASSSGLNNSPLHF	TRBV5-6	-	TRBJ1-6
CASSQSHVGISNQPQHF	TRBV3-1	-	TRBJ1-5
CASSSLEGGDFQETQYF	TRBV7-6	-	TRBJ2-5
CSFRGAYTGELFF	TRBV20-1	many	TRBJ2-2
CASSSDREDYNEQFF	TRBV12-3/TRBV12-4	few	TRBJ2-1
CSVPGFLYGYTF	TRBV20-1	many	TRBJ1-2
CASSLGGGQTNEKLFF	TRBV7-9	few	TRBJ1-4
CASSFRRRYRYTF	TRBV12-3/TRBV12-4	once	TRBJ1-2
CSVALSYGYTF	TRBV29-1	-	TRBJ1-2